What follows is one TCR beta chain and its context. What it binds is not known. The entry originates in a study of T cells in Graves' hyperthyroidism and ophthalmopathy. Regarding the study as a whole: Most clonotypes that expanded in the thyroid above 0.001 also showed up in blood.

Clinical symptoms, serum thyroxine and TRAb, thyroid ultrasound and orbital computed tomography were used for the diagnoses. From RNA transcripts, TCR beta CDR3 regions were amplified. TCR CDR3 regions were first amplified by RT-PCR with HTBI primers. Via MiXCR, TCRdb re-called the multiplex PCR reads, giving one row per CDR3 protein. This sample has more than 250,000 distinct CDR3 sequences, with 13% to 15% found just once. With 2 bases removed from V and 6 bases from J, the gap between germline ends came to 17 bases. The CDR3 totals 16 residues. CDR1 MNHNS and CDR2 SASEGT come from the germline V gene.

The TCR sequence derives from a woman aged 50 to 65 with Graves' hyperthyroidism that later progressed to Graves' ophthalmopathy. This chain links TRBV6-1 with TRBJ2-1, with D tentatively TRBD1 (5 bases). Sequenced sample: blood. In DNA, the CDR3 is TGTGCCAGCAGTGAAATCCAGGGATTGGTGTCCAATGAGCAGTTCTTC. The encoded protein is CASSEIQGLVSNEQFF.